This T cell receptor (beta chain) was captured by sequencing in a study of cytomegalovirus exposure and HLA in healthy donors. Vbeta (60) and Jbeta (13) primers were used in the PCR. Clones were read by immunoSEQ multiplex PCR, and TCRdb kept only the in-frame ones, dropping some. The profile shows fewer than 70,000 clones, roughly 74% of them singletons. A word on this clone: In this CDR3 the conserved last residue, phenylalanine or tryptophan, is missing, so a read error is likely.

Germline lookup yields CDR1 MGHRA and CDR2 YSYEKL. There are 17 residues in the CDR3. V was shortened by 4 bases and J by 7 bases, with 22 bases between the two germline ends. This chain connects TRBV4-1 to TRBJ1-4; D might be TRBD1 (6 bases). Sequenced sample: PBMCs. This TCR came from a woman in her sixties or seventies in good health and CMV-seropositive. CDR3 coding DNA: TGCGCCAGCAGCCCCGGTCGGGGGGGCGCAGGGAGTGAAAAACTGTTTGTT. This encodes CASSPGRGGAGSEKLFV.